This TCR beta chain emerged from a study of shared clonotypes between healthy human individuals. Overall study results and limits: Non-shared clonotypes had lower generation probabilities than those shared by all four donors.

The CDR3 has 13 residues. The V gene lost 6 bases and the J gene lost 7 bases, with 16 bases spanning the gap. The germline V gene encodes CDR1 SNHLY and CDR2 FYNNEI. Assay: immunoSEQ multiplex PCR; the TCRdb copy retains only in-frame clones and omits some. The sample records roughly 1,100,000 clones, under 80% being singletons. As concerns this clone: Its target is unknown.

The chain has TRBV2 and TRBJ2-7; D gene ambiguous. The sample taken for sequencing was memory CD4+ T cells sorted from blood. Specified subset: CD45RA-negative fraction. The receptor's source is a man in his late teens or twenties in good health. The CDR3 nucleotides are TGTGCCAGCAGGGATGTAGGGTTCAGGGAGCAGTACTTC. Encoded protein: CASRDVGFREQYF.